This T cell receptor beta chain emerged from a study of cytomegalovirus exposure and HLA in healthy donors. Study-wide points: Listed as cytomegalovirus-associated were 164 TCR beta chains. An observed cluster of highly shared sequence variants was recorded as a likely sequencing artifact.

The CDR3 is 14 residues long. From germline, CDR1 is SGHAT and CDR2 FQNNGV. V lost 4 bases and J 6 bases, leaving 14 bases between the germline ends. Vbeta (60) and Jbeta (13) primers were used in the PCR. Method: immunoSEQ multiplex PCR; TCRdb's copy keeps in-frame clones and lacks some. The data hold about 160,000 clones, with approximately 84% observed a single time. With regard to this clone: Its antigen is unknown.

This chain links TRBV11-2 with TRBJ2-3; D gene uncertain. The TCR comes from a male donor in good health and CMV-seropositive. Sequences were obtained from PBMCs. This CDR3 is CASSSDRDGDTQYF. The CDR3 nucleotides read TGTGCCAGCAGCTCCGACCGCGACGGGGATACGCAGTATTTT.